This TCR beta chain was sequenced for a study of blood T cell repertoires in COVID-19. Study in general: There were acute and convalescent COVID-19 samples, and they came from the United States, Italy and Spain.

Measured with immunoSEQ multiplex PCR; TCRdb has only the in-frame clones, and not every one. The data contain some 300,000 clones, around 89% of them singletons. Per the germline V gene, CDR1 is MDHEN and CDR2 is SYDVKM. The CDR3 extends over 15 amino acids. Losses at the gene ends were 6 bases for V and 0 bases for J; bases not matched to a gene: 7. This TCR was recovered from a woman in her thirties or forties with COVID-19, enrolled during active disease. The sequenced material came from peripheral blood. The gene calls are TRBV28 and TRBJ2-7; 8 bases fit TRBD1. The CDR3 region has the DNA TGTGCCAGCAGCCGGGCCGGGACAGGCTCCTACGAGCAGTACTTC. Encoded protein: CASSRAGTGSYEQYF.